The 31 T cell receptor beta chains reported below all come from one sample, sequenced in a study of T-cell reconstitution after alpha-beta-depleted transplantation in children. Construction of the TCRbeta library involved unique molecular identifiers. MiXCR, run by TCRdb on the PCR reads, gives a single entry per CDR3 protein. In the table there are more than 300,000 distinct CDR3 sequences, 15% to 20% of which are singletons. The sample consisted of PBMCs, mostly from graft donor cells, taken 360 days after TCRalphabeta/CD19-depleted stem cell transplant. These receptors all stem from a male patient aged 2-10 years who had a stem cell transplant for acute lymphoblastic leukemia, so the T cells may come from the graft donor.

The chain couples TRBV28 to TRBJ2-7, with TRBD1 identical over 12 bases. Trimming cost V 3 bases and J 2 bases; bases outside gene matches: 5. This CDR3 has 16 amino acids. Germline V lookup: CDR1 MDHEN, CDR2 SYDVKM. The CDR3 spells CASSLGTGGLPYEQYF. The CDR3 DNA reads TGTGCCAGCAGTTTGGGGACAGGGGGCCTCCCCTACGAGCAGTACTTC.

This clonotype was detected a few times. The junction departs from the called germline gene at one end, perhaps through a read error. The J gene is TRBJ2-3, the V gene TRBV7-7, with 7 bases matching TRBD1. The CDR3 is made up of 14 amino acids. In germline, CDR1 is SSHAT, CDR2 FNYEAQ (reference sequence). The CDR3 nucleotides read TGTGCTAGCAGCCTAGGGACAGCCCTAGATACGCAGTATTTT. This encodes CASSLGTALDTQYF.

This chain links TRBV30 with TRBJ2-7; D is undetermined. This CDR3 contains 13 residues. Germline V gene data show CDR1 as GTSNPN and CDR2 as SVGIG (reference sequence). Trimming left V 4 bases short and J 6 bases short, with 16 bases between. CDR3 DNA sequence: TGTGCCTGGATTCCCCTAACGGTGGGCGAGCAGTACTTC. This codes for CAWIPLTVGEQYF.

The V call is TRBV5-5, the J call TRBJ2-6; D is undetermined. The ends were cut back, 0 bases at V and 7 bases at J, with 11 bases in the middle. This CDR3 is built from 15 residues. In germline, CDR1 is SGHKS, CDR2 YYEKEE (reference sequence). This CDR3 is CASSLDAWGANVLTF. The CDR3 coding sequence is TGTGCCAGCAGCTTGGATGCGTGGGGAGCCAACGTCCTGACTTTC.

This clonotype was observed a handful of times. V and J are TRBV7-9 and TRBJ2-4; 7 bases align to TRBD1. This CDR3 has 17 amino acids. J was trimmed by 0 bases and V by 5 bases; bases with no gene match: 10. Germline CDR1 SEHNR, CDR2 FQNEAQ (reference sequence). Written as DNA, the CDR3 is TGTGCCAGCAGCCGAGGCAGGGGGTCGTTAGCCAAAAACATTCAGTACTTC. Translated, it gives CASSRGRGSLAKNIQYF.

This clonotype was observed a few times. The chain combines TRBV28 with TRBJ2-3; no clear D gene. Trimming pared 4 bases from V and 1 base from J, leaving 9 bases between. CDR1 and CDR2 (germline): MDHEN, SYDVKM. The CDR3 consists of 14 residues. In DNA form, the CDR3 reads TGTGCCAGCAGTTCCCTAGGCCGCACAGATACGCAGTATTTT. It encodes CASSSLGRTDTQYF. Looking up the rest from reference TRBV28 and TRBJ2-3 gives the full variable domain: DVKVTQSSRYLVKRTGEKVFLECVQDMDHENMFWYRQDPGLGLRLIYFSYDVKMKEKGDIPEGYSVSREKKERFSLILESASTNQTSMYLCASSSLGRTDTQYFGPGTRLTVL.

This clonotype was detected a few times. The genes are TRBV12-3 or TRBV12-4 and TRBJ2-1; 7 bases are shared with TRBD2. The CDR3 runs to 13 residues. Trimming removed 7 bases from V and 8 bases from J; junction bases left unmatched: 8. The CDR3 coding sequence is TGTGCCAGCACGGGGGAGGGCAGGGATGAGCAGTTCTTC. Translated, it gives CASTGEGRDEQFF.

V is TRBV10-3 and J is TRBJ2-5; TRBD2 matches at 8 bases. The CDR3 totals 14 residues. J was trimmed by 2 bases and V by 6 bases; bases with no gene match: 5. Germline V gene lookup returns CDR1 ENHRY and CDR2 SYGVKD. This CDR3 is CAISYSGNQETQYF. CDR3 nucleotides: TGTGCCATCAGCTATAGCGGGAATCAAGAGACCCAGTACTTC.

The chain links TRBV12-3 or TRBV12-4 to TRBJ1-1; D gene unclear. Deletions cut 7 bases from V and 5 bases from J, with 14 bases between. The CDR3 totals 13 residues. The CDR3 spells CASTPFFGTEAFF. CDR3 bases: TGTGCCAGCACCCCATTCTTCGGGACTGAAGCTTTCTTT.

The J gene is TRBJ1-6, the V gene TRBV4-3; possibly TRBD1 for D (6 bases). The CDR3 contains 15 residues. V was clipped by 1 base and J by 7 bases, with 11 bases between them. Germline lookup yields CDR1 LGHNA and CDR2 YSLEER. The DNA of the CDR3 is TGCGCCAGCAGCCAAGTCCGGGGGCCAAATTCACCCCTCCACTTT. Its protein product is CASSQVRGPNSPLHF.

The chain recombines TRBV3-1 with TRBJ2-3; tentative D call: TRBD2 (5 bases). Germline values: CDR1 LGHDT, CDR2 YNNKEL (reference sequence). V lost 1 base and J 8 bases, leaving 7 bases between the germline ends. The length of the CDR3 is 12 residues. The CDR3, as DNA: TGTGCCAGCAGCCAAGCGCTAGCTACGCAGTATTTT. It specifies CASSQALATQYF.

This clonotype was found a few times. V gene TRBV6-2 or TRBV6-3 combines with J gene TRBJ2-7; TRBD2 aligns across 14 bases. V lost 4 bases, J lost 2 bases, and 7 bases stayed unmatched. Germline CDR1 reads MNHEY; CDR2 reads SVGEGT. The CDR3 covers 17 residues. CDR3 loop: CASSFSLTSGRAYEQYF. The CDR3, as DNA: TGTGCCAGCAGTTTCTCCCTGACTAGCGGGAGGGCCTACGAGCAGTACTTC.

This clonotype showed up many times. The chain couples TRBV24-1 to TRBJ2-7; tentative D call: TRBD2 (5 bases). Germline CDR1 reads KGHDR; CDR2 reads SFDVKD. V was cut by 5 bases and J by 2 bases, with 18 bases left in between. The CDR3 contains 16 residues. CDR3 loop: CATSVGGNVKPYEQYF. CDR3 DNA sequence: TGTGCCACCAGTGTAGGAGGAAACGTGAAACCCTACGAGCAGTACTTC.

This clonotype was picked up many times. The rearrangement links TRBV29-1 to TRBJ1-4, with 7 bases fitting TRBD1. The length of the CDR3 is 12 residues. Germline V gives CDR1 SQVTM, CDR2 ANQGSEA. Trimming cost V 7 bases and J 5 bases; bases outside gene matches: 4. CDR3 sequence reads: CSAQGLNEKLFF. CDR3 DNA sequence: TGCAGCGCACAGGGGCTAAATGAAAAACTGTTTTTT.

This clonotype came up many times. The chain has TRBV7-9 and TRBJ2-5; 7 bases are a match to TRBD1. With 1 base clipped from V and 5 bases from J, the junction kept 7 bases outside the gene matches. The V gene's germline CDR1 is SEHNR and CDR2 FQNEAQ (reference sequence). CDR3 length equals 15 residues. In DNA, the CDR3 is TGTGCCAGCAGCTTAGGACAGGGCCAACAGGAGACCCAGTACTTC. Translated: CASSLGQGQQETQYF.

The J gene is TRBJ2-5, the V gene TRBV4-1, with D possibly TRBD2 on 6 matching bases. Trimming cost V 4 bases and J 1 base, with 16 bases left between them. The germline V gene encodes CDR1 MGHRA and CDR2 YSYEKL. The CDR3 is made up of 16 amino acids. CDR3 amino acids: CASSPVGLLGQETQYF. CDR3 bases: TGCGCCAGCAGCCCTGTGGGACTTCTTGGCCAAGAGACCCAGTACTTC.

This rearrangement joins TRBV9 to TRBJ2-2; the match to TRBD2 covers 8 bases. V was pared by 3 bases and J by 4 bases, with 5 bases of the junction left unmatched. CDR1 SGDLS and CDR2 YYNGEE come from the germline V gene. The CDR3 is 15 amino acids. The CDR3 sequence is CASSATSGATGELFF. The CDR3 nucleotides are TGTGCCAGCAGCGCTACTAGCGGAGCCACCGGGGAGCTGTTTTTT. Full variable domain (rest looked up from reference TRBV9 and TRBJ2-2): DSGVTQTPKHLITATGQRVTLRCSPRSGDLSVYWYQQSLDQGLQFLIQYYNGEERAKGNILERFSAQQFPDLHSELNLSSLELGDSALYFCASSATSGATGELFFGEGSRLTVL.

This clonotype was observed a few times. CDR3 nucleotides: TGTGCCAGCAGCTTAATAGGGGCGTGGGGAGAGACCCAGTACTTC. It specifies CASSLIGAWGETQYF. This rearrangement joins TRBV7-3 to TRBJ2-5, with a possible D match to TRBD1 (5 bases). CDR3 length equals 15 residues. V was clipped by 1 base and J by 4 bases, with 13 bases between them. Germline values: CDR1 SGHTA, CDR2 FQGTGA.

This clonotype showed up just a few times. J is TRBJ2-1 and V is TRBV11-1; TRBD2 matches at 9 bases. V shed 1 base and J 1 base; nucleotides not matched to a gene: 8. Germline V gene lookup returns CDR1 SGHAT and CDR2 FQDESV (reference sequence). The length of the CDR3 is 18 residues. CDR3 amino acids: CASSLGPEAGGSYNEQFF. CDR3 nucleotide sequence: TGTGCCAGCAGCTTAGGCCCCGAAGCGGGAGGTTCCTACAATGAGCAGTTCTTC.

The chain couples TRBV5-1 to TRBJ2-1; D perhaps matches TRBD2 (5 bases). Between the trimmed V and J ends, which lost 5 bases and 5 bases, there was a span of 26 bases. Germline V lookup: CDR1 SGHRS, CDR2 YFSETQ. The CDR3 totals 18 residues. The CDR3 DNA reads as TGCGCCAGCAGTCGGGAAGGACCTCCCCCGCGGAGAAACAATGAGCAGTTCTTC. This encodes CASSREGPPPRRNNEQFF.

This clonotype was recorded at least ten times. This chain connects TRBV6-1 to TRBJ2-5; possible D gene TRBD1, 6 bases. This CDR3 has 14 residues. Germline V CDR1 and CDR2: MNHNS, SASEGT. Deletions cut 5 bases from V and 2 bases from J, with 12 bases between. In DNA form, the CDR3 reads TGTGCCAGCAGTCCAACAGGGTCTCAAGAGACCCAGTACTTC. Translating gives CASSPTGSQETQYF.

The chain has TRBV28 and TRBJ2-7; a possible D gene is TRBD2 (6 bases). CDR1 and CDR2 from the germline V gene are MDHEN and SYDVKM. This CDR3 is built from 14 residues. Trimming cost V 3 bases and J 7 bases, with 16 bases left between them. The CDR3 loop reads CASSFWGDAQEQYF. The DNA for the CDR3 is TGTGCCAGCAGTTTCTGGGGGGATGCACAAGAGCAGTACTTC.

CDR3 sequence reads: CATKQESGTSGRASDEQFF. CDR3 nucleotides: TGTGCCACCAAACAAGAATCCGGGACTAGCGGGAGGGCCAGCGATGAGCAGTTCTTC. The rearrangement uses TRBV10-3 and TRBJ2-1; 16 nucleotides agree with TRBD2. Losses at the gene ends were 10 bases for V and 8 bases for J; bases not matched to a gene: 20. Germline CDR1 and CDR2: ENHRY and SYGVKD. The CDR3 covers 19 residues.

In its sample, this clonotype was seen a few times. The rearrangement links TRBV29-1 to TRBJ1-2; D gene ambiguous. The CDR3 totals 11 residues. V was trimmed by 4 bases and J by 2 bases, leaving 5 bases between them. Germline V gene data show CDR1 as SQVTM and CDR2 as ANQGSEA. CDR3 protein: CSVGLNYGYTF. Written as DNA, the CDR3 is TGCAGCGTTGGTCTCAACTATGGCTACACCTTC.

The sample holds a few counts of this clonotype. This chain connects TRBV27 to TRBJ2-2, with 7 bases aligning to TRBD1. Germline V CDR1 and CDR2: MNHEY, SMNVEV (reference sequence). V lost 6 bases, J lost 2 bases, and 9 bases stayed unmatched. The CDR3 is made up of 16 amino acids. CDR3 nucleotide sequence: TGTGCCAGCAGACACGACAGGGCTTCTAACACCGGGGAGCTGTTTTTT. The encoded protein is CASRHDRASNTGELFF.

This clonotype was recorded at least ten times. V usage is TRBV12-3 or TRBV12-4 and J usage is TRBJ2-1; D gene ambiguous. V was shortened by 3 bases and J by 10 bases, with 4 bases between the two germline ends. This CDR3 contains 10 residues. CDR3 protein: CASSFREQFF. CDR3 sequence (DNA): TGTGCCAGCAGTTTCCGGGAGCAGTTCTTC.

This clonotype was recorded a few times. The CDR3 bases are TGTGCCAGCAGTACAAGACAGGGACTAGTCTCTGGGGCCAACGTCCTGACTTTC. Amino acids: CASSTRQGLVSGANVLTF. The rearrangement uses TRBV6-1 and TRBJ2-6; maybe TRBD2 (8 bases). V lost 5 bases to trimming and J lost 0 bases, with 17 bases between them. Germline lookup yields CDR1 MNHNS and CDR2 SASEGT. The CDR3 is 18 residues long.

The CDR3 loop is CASSQGPLSEQYF. In DNA, the CDR3 is TGCGCCAGCAGCCAGGGACCGTTGAGCGAGCAGTACTTC. V is TRBV4-1 and J is TRBJ2-7, with D perhaps being TRBD1 or TRBD2 (5 bases each). This CDR3 has 13 amino acids. In germline, CDR1 is MGHRA, CDR2 YSYEKL. V was cut by 3 bases and J by 6 bases, with 12 bases left in between.

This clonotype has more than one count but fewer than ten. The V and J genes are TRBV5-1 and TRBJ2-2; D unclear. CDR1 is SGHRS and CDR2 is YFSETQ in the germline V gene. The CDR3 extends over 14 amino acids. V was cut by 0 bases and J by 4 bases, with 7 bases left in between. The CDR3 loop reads CASSLDLPTGELFF. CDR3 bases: TGCGCCAGCAGCTTGGACCTCCCCACCGGGGAGCTGTTTTTT.

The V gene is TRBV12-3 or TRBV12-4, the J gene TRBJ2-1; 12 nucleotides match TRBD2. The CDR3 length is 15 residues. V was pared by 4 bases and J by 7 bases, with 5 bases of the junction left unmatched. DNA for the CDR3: TGTGCCAGCAGTTCCCCTAGCGGGAGGGGAAATGAGCAGTTCTTC. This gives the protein CASSSPSGRGNEQFF.

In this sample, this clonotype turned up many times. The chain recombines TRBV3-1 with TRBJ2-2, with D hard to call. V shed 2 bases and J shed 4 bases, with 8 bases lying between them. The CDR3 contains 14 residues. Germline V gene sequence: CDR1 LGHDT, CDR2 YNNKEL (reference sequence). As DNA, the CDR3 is TGTGCCAGCAGCCAAATTTCTCGCACCGGGGAGCTGTTTTTT. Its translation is CASSQISRTGELFF.